Below, 15 T cell receptor beta chains from the same sample are listed, as sequenced in a study of T-cell memory formation after mild COVID-19. Each CDR3 protein is one row after TCRdb ran MiXCR on the 5' RACE reads. The data contain 430,000 or so distinct CDR3 sequences, around a quarter of them singletons. The sequencing sample was made of PBMCs or a T cell subset sorted from them (not recorded which). These receptors were obtained from an adult woman who had mild COVID-19 (a few samples of this study predate the infection). Cell type and time point are not known.

The chain is built from TRBV20-1 and TRBJ2-7; 9 bases align to TRBD1. Germline-derived CDR1 and CDR2 are DFQATT and SNEGSKA (reference sequence). There are 15 residues in the CDR3. The V gene end was trimmed by 0 bases and the J gene end by 3 bases; junction bases not matched to a gene: 6. Here the CDR3 reads CSARDWRDRDYEQYF. Written as DNA, the CDR3 is TGCAGTGCTAGAGATTGGCGGGACAGGGACTACGAGCAGTACTTC.

This clonotype was counted only a few times. CDR3 DNA sequence: TGTGCCAGCAGCTTAGCCCAGGGGGGGATCCCCTACGAGCAGTACTTC. Protein sequence: CASSLAQGGIPYEQYF. The chain combines TRBV7-9 with TRBJ2-7; D may match TRBD1 or TRBD2 (7 bases each). V was trimmed by 0 bases and J by 2 bases, leaving 14 bases between them. CDR1 SEHNR and CDR2 FQNEAQ come from the germline V gene (reference sequence). The length of the CDR3 is 16 residues.

This chain uses TRBV4-1 with TRBJ1-1, with D unresolved. Germline V gene lookup returns CDR1 MGHRA and CDR2 YSYEKL. Trimming stripped 1 base from V and 7 bases from J, with 10 bases between. The CDR3 is made up of 13 amino acids. The CDR3 region has the DNA TGCGCCAGCAGCCAAGTTCACCGCGGTGAAGCTTTCTTT. Protein sequence: CASSQVHRGEAFF.

This clonotype was picked up many times. The J gene is TRBJ2-5, the V gene TRBV18, with a weak D call TRBD2 (6 bases). The CDR3 length is 12 residues. Germline V gene lookup returns CDR1 KGHSH and CDR2 LQKENI. The germline V and J ends were trimmed by 10 bases and 3 bases, with 12 bases remaining between them. As DNA, the CDR3 is TGTGCCACCCTAGGAGGGAAAGAGACCCAGTACTTC. Translation: CATLGGKETQYF.

Here the CDR3 DNA reads TGTGCCAGCACTAAAGCAGGGCCCCTGGGCACTGAAGCTTTCTTT. Protein sequence: CASTKAGPLGTEAFF. The V and J genes are TRBV2 and TRBJ1-1, with TRBD1 as a possible D gene (5 bases). V lost 7 bases to trimming and J lost 4 bases, with 19 bases between them. In germline, CDR1 is SNHLY, CDR2 FYNNEI. The CDR3 runs to 15 residues. Full variable domain (missing parts from reference TRBV2 and TRBJ1-1): EPEVTQTPSHQVTQMGQEVILRCVPISNHLYFYWYRQILGQKVEFLVSFYNNEISEKSEIFDDQFSVERPDGSNFTLKIRSTKLEDSAMYFCASTKAGPLGTEAFFGQGTRLTVV.

The chain recombines TRBV2 with TRBJ2-3; 13 nucleotides match TRBD2. Unmatched junction bases numbered 5, after V lost 8 bases and J lost 3 bases. Per the germline V gene, CDR1 is SNHLY and CDR2 is FYNNEI. The CDR3 loop spans 15 amino acids. The CDR3 region is CASSGTSGDTDTQYF. In nucleotides, the CDR3 is TGTGCCAGCTCTGGGACTAGCGGGGATACAGATACGCAGTATTTT.

This chain joins TRBV7-3 and TRBJ1-1; D is perhaps TRBD1 (5 bases). This CDR3 region has 14 residues. Germline CDR1 reads SGHTA; CDR2 reads FQGTGA. V dropped 2 bases and J dropped 7 bases, with 14 bases sitting between them. The CDR3 DNA reads TGTGCCAGCAGCTTACGGGGGACCGCCGTTGAAGCTTTCTTT. It is translated as CASSLRGTAVEAFF.

The V gene is TRBV5-6, the J gene TRBJ1-2; D call uncertain. Deletions cut 6 bases from V and 4 bases from J, with 10 bases between. Germline V CDR1 and CDR2: SGHDT, YYEEEE. The CDR3 contains 12 residues. The CDR3 nucleotides are TGTGCCAGCAAAACTCGGGGCTATGGCTACACCTTC. It is translated as CASKTRGYGYTF.

For the CDR3, the DNA is TGTGCCAGCAGCGTGCCGGGACAGGGATACTACGAGCAGTACTTC. The encoded protein is CASSVPGQGYYEQYF. The rearrangement uses TRBV5-6 and TRBJ2-7; 9 positions agree with TRBD1. The CDR3 has 15 amino acids. Germline values: CDR1 SGHDT, CDR2 YYEEEE. Unmatched junction bases numbered 8, after V lost 4 bases and J lost 3 bases.

V gene TRBV7-9 combines with J gene TRBJ1-3; D not certain. The CDR3 is 13 amino acids. Germline V gene sequence: CDR1 SEHNR, CDR2 FQNEAQ (reference sequence). The V gene lost 3 bases and the J gene lost 3 bases, with 6 bases spanning the gap. For the CDR3, the DNA is TGTGCCAGCAGCTTCTCTGATGGAAACACCATATATTTT. Protein sequence: CASSFSDGNTIYF.

This clonotype was detected a few times. CDR3 residues: CASSVSSGVSYNEQFF. CDR3 in DNA: TGTGCCAGCAGCGTCTCTAGCGGAGTCTCCTACAATGAGCAGTTCTTC. The chain uses TRBV5-6 and TRBJ2-1; 7 bases are a match to TRBD2. Germline CDR1 SGHDT, CDR2 YYEEEE. The CDR3 spans 16 residues. The V gene end was trimmed by 4 bases and the J gene end by 0 bases; junction bases not matched to a gene: 7.

The V gene is TRBV29-1, the J gene TRBJ2-5; 12 bases fit TRBD2. The CDR3 loop spans 16 amino acids. Germline V gene lookup returns CDR1 SQVTM and CDR2 ANQGSEA. The J segment lost 4 bases and the V segment lost 8 bases, leaving 14 bases of the junction unmatched. The CDR3 DNA is TGCAGCATACCCCCACGACTAGCGGGAGATGGAGAGACCCAGTACTTC. It codes for CSIPPRLAGDGETQYF. Full variable domain (missing parts from reference TRBV29-1 and TRBJ2-5): SAVISQKPSRDICQRGTSLTIQCQVDSQVTMMFWYRQQPGQSLTLIATANQGSEATYESGFVIDKFPISRPNLTFSTLTVSNMSPEDSSIYLCSIPPRLAGDGETQYFGPGTRLLVL.

There are a few counts of this clonotype. The chain combines TRBV29-1 with TRBJ2-7; D might be TRBD1 (6 bases). This CDR3 has 13 amino acids. Germline CDR1 and CDR2: SQVTM and ANQGSEA. The V end lost 6 bases, the J end lost 0 bases, and 12 bases lay between the germline ends. The CDR3 is CSVRQGSSYEQYF. The CDR3 bases are TGCAGCGTCAGGCAGGGGAGCTCCTACGAGCAGTACTTC.

This clonotype was found a few times. The rearrangement joins TRBV11-3 to TRBJ2-1, with D unclear. V was cut by 1 base and J by 7 bases, with 8 bases left in between. The CDR3 runs to 13 residues. CDR1 is SGHNT and CDR2 is YENEEA in the germline V gene. The chain's CDR3 is CASSLVANNEQFF. The CDR3 region has the DNA TGTGCCAGCAGCTTAGTAGCTAATAATGAGCAGTTCTTC.

The CDR3 is CASGPRGSYGYTF. The CDR3 nucleotides are TGTGCCAGCGGTCCGAGGGGATCCTATGGCTACACCTTC. The chain combines TRBV4-2 with TRBJ1-2, with D perhaps matching TRBD1 (5 bases). Trimming stripped 8 bases from V and 4 bases from J, with 14 bases between. The CDR3 extends over 13 amino acids. Germline-derived CDR1 and CDR2 are LGHNA and YNFKEQ.